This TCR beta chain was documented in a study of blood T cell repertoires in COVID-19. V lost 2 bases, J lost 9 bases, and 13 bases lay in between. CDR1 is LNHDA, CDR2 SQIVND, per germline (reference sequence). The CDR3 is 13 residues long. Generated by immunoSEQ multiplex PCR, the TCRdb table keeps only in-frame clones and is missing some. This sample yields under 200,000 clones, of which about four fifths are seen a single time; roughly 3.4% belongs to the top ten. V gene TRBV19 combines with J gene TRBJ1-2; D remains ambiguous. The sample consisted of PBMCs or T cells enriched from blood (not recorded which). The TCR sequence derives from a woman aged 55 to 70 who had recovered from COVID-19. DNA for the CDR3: TGTGCCAGTAGTATACCAGGATTCGGGAGCTACACCTTC. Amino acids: CASSIPGFGSYTF.